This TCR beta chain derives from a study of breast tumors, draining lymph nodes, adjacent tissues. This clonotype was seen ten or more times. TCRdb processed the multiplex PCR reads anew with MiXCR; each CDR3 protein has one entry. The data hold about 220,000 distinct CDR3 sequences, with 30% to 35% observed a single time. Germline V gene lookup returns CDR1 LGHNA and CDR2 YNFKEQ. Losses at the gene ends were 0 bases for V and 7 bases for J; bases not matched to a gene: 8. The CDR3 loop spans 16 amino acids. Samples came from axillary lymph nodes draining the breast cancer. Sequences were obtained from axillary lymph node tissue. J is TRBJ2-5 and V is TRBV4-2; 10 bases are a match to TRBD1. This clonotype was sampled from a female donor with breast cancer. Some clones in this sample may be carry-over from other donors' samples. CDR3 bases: TGTGCCAGCAGCCAAGAAGACAGGGGGCAGGCGGTGACCCAGTACTTC. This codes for CASSQEDRGQAVTQYF.